The 21 T cell receptor beta chains below come from one sample, sequenced in a study of blood T cells in healthy people across ages. A second about 7 to 12 cycle PCR used barcoded and J-beta primers. From the 5' RACE reads, TCRdb called clonotypes with MiXCR, one entry per CDR3 protein. The sample has about 1,600,000 distinct CDR3 sequences; 42% are singletons. Specimen: blood. The receptors originated from a woman under 30 in good health.

The V call is TRBV7-9, the J call TRBJ2-7, with D maybe TRBD1 (5 bases). This CDR3 spans 12 amino acids. The germline V and J ends were trimmed by 7 bases and 3 bases, with 10 bases remaining between them. The V gene's germline CDR1 is SEHNR and CDR2 FQNEAQ (reference sequence). The CDR3 DNA sequence: TGTGCCAGCACCTGGGGCGGCTACGAGCAGTACTTC. Translating it yields CASTWGGYEQYF.

Note on this clonotype: A much larger clone is a single base away; this may be a read error. The chain uses TRBV4-1 and TRBJ1-2, with 7 bases aligning to TRBD1. The CDR3 covers 14 residues. Germline CDR1 is MGHRA and CDR2 is YSYEKL. Trimming removed 2 bases from V and 2 bases from J; junction bases left unmatched: 2. CDR3 nucleotide sequence: TGCGCCAGCAGCCAAACCAGGGGGAACTATGGCTACACCTTC. Its protein product is CASSQTRGNYGYTF.

This clonotype turned up a few times. The rearrangement uses TRBV27 and TRBJ2-7; D might be TRBD1 (6 bases). V shed 8 bases and J shed 4 bases, with 6 bases lying between them. The germline V gene has CDR1 MNHEY and CDR2 SMNVEV (reference sequence). The CDR3 is 10 residues long. The CDR3 loop reads CASGQYEQYF. The CDR3 DNA is TGTGCCAGCGGACAGTACGAGCAGTACTTC.

This chain joins TRBV20-1 and TRBJ2-3; 9 nucleotides agree with TRBD2. Germline CDR1 is DFQATT and CDR2 is SNEGSKA (reference sequence). The CDR3 has 16 amino acids. V shed 2 bases, J shed 2 bases, and the junction held 8 bases outside the gene matches. The CDR3 bases are TGCAGTGCTAGATCCCCGGGACTAGCAACCACAGATACGCAGTATTTT. Its translation is CSARSPGLATTDTQYF.

In regard to this clonotype: Given a much more abundant clone one base away, this may be a read error. This rearrangement joins TRBV5-1 to TRBJ2-7; 9 positions agree with TRBD2. Gene TRBJ2-5 matches the end of the DNA better, so the J call may be wrong. Germline V lookup: CDR1 SGHRS, CDR2 YFSETQ. This CDR3 is 15 amino acids long. The CDR3 nucleotides are TGCGCCAGCAATGAGGGTAGCGGGGGACGAGAGACCCAGTACTTC. Translation gives CASNEGSGGRETQYF.

The V gene is TRBV6-1, the J gene TRBJ2-1; 10 nucleotides match TRBD2. Per germline, CDR1 MNHNS and CDR2 SASEGT. The ends lost 8 bases at V and 6 bases at J; junction bases unmatched: 10. CDR3 length: 15 amino acids. The CDR3 region is CASYHLAGVFNEQFF. The CDR3 DNA reads as TGTGCCAGCTATCATCTAGCGGGAGTTTTCAATGAGCAGTTCTTC.

This clonotype was recorded a few times. This chain links TRBV12-3 or TRBV12-4 with TRBJ1-2, with TRBD1 identical over 11 bases. The V and J ends lost 6 bases and 0 bases, in that order; junction bases with no gene match: 9. The CDR3 covers 17 residues. CDR3 sequence (DNA): TGTGCCAGCAGCCGAGGGACAGGGGGGGAGGCTAACTATGGCTACACCTTC. Translation gives CASSRGTGGEANYGYTF.

In the case of this clonotype: Since a much larger clone is just one base distant, this may be a read error. The rearrangement joins TRBV5-8 to TRBJ2-5; 10 nucleotides agree with TRBD2. CDR3 size: 15 residues. CDR1 and CDR2 from the germline V gene are SGHTS and YDEGEE. The ends lost 4 bases at V and 5 bases at J; junction bases unmatched: 8. In DNA, the CDR3 is TGTGCCAGCAGCCTCCAACTAGCGGGGCGGGAGACCCAGTACTTC. This gives the protein CASSLQLAGRETQYF.

V and J are TRBV12-5 and TRBJ2-1; 10 bases match TRBD2. Germline CDR1 is LGHNT and CDR2 is FRNRAP. Germline trimming cut 2 bases from V and 9 bases from J; bases unmatched to any gene: 10. The CDR3 spans 16 residues. The CDR3, as DNA: TGTGCTAGTGGTTTGATACCCGGGACTAGCGCAAGTGAGCAGTTCTTC. Protein: CASGLIPGTSASEQFF.

The chain carries TRBV12-3 or TRBV12-4 and TRBJ2-5; 11 bases fit TRBD1. CDR3 length equals 14 residues. V was pared by 7 bases and J by 4 bases, with 5 bases of the junction left unmatched. The CDR3 is CASTRTGGRETQYF. The CDR3, as DNA: TGTGCCAGCACTCGGACAGGGGGCAGAGAGACCCAGTACTTC.

The chain is built from TRBV5-1 and TRBJ2-1; D possibly matches TRBD1 or TRBD2 (5 bases each). CDR3 length equals 15 residues. CDR1 SGHRS and CDR2 YFSETQ come from the germline V gene. V was shortened by 2 bases and J by 4 bases, with 13 bases between the two germline ends. CDR3 nucleotides: TGCGCCAGCAGCTTACTCGGGGCGCGGTACAATGAGCAGTTCTTC. Its translation: CASSLLGARYNEQFF. Full variable domain (rest looked up from reference TRBV5-1 and TRBJ2-1): KAGVTQTPRYLIKTRGQQVTLSCSPISGHRSVSWYQQTPGQGLQFLFEYFSETQRNKGNFPGRFSGRQFSNSRSEMNVSTLELGDSALYLCASSLLGARYNEQFFGPGTRLTVL.

This clonotype has more than one count but fewer than ten. The chain couples TRBV6-1 to TRBJ2-5, with 8 bases matching TRBD1. The J call may be wrong; the DNA end is better matched by TRBJ2-7. The CDR3 spans 15 residues. Germline V gene sequence: CDR1 MNHNS, CDR2 SASEGT. The CDR3 spells CASSASRQGTGEQYF. CDR3 nucleotide sequence: TGTGCCAGCAGCGCATCTCGACAGGGGACAGGCGAGCAGTACTTC.

V and J are TRBV27 and TRBJ2-1; no reliable D call. This CDR3 contains 16 residues. CDR1 MNHEY and CDR2 SMNVEV come from the germline V gene (reference sequence). Trimming left V 6 bases short and J 5 bases short, with 20 bases between. CDR3 amino acids: CASSLVSAIRDNEQFF. CDR3 nucleotides: TGTGCCAGCAGCTTGGTATCCGCTATTCGTGACAATGAGCAGTTCTTC.

The genes are TRBV3-1 and TRBJ2-3; D tentatively reads TRBD1 or TRBD2 (5 bases each). V was trimmed by 8 bases and J by 2 bases, leaving 11 bases between them. This CDR3 region has 13 residues. The V gene's germline CDR1 is LGHDT and CDR2 YNNKEL (reference sequence). The CDR3 reads CASRLGTTDTQYF. In DNA, the CDR3 is TGTGCCAGCCGGCTGGGGACCACAGATACGCAGTATTTT.

The chain links TRBV11-2 to TRBJ2-1; 8 positions agree with TRBD1. The V and J ends lost 1 base and 6 bases, in that order; junction bases with no gene match: 8. The germline V gene has CDR1 SGHAT and CDR2 FQNNGV. The CDR3 extends over 16 amino acids. In DNA form, the CDR3 reads TGTGCCAGCAGCTTAGGGACAGGGAAAAGCCCCAATGAGCAGTTCTTC. It codes for CASSLGTGKSPNEQFF.

The chain links TRBV6-1 to TRBJ2-1; 15 bases map to TRBD2. TRBJ2-7 matches the DNA end more closely, so the J call is doubtful. CDR1 is MNHNS, CDR2 SASEGT, per germline. The CDR3 is 18 residues long. CDR3 region: CASRGLAGGLSSYNEQYF. CDR3 nucleotide sequence: TGTGCCAGCAGGGGACTAGCGGGGGGCCTAAGCTCCTACAATGAGCAGTACTTC.

This sequence joins TRBV4-1 and TRBJ1-4; perhaps TRBD1 as D (5 bases). V was shortened by 4 bases and J by 4 bases, with 22 bases between the two germline ends. Germline V gene sequence: CDR1 MGHRA, CDR2 YSYEKL. The CDR3 runs to 18 residues. The CDR3 sequence is CASSPPPKKDRINEKLFF. As DNA, the CDR3 is TGCGCCAGCAGCCCGCCCCCGAAAAAAGACAGAATTAATGAAAAACTGTTTTTT.

In regard to this clonotype: This may be a read error: a much more frequent sequence differs by one nucleotide. The CDR3 is CSAGRAGSNEQFF. The CDR3 DNA is TGCAGTGCGGGACGAGCGGGGAGCAATGAGCAGTTCTTC. The chain has TRBV20-1 and TRBJ2-1; 7 bases agree with TRBD2. The V segment lost 6 bases and the J segment 6 bases; nucleotides outside the gene matches: 8. The germline CDR1 and CDR2 sequences are DFQATT and SNEGSKA (reference sequence). The CDR3 spans 13 residues.

The V and J genes are TRBV9 and TRBJ1-6; TRBD1 matches at 10 bases. The germline V gene has CDR1 SGDLS and CDR2 YYNGEE. V shed 3 bases, J shed 9 bases, and the junction held 6 bases outside the gene matches. The CDR3 consists of 15 residues. CDR3 DNA sequence: TGTGCCAGCAGCGGGGACAGGGGATTTATTTCACCCCTCCACTTT. It translates to CASSGDRGFISPLHF.

The V call is TRBV6-1, the J call TRBJ2-5; D might be TRBD1 (5 bases). The DNA end favors TRBJ2-7, so the J call may be wrong. Germline V gives CDR1 MNHNS, CDR2 SASEGT. The CDR3 covers 12 residues. The CDR3 nucleotides read TGTGCCAGCAGGGGGCGGATGGACGAGCAGTACTTC. Translated, it gives CASRGRMDEQYF.

This chain joins TRBV6-5 and TRBJ1-2, with D perhaps matching TRBD1 (6 bases). V was trimmed by 2 bases and J by 2 bases, leaving 12 bases between them. The CDR3 covers 15 residues. CDR1 MNHEY and CDR2 SVGAGI come from the germline V gene. For the CDR3, the DNA is TGTGCCAGCAGTTACAATGGGCAGGGGAACTATGGCTACACCTTC. Amino acids: CASSYNGQGNYGYTF.